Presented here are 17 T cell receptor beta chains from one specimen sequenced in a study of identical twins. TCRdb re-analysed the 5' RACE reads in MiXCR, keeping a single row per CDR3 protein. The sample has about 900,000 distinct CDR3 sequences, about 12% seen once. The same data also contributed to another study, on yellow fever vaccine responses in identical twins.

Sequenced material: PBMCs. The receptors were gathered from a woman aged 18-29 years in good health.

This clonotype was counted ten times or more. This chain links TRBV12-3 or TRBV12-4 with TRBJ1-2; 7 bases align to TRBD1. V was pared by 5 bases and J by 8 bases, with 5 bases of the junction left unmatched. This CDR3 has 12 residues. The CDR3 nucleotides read TGTGCCAGCAGTCCAGGGGGAGGGGGCTACACCTTC. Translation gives CASSPGGGGYTF.

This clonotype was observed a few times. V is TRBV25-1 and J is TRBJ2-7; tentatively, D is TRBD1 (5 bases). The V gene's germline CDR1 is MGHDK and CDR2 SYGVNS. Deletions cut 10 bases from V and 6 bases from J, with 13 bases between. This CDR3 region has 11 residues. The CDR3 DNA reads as TGTGCCACCATCTTCAGGGTCGAGCAGTACTTC. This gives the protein CATIFRVEQYF.

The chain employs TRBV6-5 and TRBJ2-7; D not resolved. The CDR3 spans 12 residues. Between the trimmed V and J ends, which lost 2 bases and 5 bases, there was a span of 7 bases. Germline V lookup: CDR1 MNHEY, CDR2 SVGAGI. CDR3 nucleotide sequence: TGTGCCAGCAGTTACCCGCCCCACGAGCAGTACTTC. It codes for CASSYPPHEQYF.

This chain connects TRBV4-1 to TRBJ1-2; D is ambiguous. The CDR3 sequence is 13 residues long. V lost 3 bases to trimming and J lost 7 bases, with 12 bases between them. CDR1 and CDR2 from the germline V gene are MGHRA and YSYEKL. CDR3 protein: CASSHVGVLGYTF. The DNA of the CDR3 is TGCGCCAGCAGCCACGTCGGGGTGCTTGGCTACACCTTC.

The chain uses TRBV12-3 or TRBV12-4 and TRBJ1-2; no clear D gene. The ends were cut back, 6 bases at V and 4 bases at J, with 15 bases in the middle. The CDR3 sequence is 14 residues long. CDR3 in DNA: TGTGCCAGCAGCCCCCGAGGGCTACCCTATGGCTACACCTTC. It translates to CASSPRGLPYGYTF.

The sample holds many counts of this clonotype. The CDR3 region is CASRPRAGIDSTDTQYF. The CDR3 DNA is TGTGCCAGCAGACCCCGTGCGGGGATAGACAGCACAGATACGCAGTATTTT. The gene calls are TRBV12-3 or TRBV12-4 and TRBJ2-3; D might be TRBD2 (6 bases). V was trimmed by 6 bases and J by 0 bases, leaving 19 bases between them. The CDR3 sequence is 17 residues long.

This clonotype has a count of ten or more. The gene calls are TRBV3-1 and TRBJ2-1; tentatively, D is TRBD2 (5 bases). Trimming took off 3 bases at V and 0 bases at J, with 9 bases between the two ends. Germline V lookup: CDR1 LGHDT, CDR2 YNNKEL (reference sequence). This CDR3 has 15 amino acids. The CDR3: CASSHLGGSYNEQFF. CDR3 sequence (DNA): TGTGCCAGCAGCCACCTCGGAGGCTCCTACAATGAGCAGTTCTTC.

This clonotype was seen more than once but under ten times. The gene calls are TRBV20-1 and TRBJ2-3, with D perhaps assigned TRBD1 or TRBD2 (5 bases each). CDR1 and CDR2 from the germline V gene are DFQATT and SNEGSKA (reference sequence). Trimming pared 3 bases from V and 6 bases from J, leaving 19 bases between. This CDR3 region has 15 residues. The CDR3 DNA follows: TGCAGTGCTAGGAAGACTACTAGGGGACCCGATACGCAGTATTTT. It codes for CSARKTTRGPDTQYF.

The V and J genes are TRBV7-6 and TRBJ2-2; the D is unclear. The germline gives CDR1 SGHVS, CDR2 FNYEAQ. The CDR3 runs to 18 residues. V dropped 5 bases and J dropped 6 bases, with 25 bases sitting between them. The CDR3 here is CASSLSVGLTSFPGELFF. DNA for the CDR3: TGTGCCAGCAGCCTATCGGTGGGGTTGACCAGCTTTCCCGGGGAGCTGTTTTTT.

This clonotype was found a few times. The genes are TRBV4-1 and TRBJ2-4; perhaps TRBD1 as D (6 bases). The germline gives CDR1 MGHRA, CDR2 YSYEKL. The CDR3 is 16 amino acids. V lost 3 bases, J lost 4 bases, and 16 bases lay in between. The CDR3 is CASSHPPADRKNIQYF. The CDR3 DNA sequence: TGCGCCAGCAGCCACCCCCCCGCGGACAGAAAAAACATTCAGTACTTC.

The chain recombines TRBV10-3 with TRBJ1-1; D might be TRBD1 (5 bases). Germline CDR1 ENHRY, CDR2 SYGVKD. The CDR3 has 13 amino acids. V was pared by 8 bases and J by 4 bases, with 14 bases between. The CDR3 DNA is TGTGCCATCCAGCACGGGGGAACCACTGAAGCTTTCTTT. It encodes CAIQHGGTTEAFF.

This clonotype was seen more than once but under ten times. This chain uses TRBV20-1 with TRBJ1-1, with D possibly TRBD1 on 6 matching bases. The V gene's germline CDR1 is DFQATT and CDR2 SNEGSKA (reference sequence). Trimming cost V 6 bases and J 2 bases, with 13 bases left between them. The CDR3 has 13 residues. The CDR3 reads CSAVQGGNTEAFF. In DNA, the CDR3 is TGCAGTGCCGTACAGGGAGGAAACACTGAAGCTTTCTTT.

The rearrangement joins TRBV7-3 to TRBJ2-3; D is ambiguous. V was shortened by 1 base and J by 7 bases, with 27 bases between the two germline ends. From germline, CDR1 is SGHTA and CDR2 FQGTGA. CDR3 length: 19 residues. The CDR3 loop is CASSLKGSGSTTPPYTQYF. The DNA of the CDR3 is TGTGCCAGCAGCTTAAAAGGGTCGGGCTCAACGACGCCCCCGTATACGCAGTATTTT. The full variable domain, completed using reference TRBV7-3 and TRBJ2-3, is GAGVSQTPSNKVTEKGKYVELRCDPISGHTALYWYRQSLGQGPEFLIYFQGTGAADDSGLPNDRFFAVRPEGSVSTLKIQRTERGDSAVYLCASSLKGSGSTTPPYTQYFGPGTRLTVL.

The CDR3 reads CASRNGRTNTEAFF. In DNA, the CDR3 is TGTGCCAGCAGAAATGGACGGACGAACACTGAAGCTTTCTTT. The chain employs TRBV12-3 or TRBV12-4 and TRBJ1-1; D gene unclear. Trimming cost V 6 bases and J 1 base, with 12 bases left between them. The length of the CDR3 is 14 residues.

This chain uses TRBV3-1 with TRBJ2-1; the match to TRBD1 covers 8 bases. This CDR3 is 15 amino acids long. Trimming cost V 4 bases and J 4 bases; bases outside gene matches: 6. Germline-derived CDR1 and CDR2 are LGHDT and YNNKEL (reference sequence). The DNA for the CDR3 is TGTGCCAGCAGCCTAGGGGACAGGATATACAATGAGCAGTTCTTC. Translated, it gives CASSLGDRIYNEQFF.

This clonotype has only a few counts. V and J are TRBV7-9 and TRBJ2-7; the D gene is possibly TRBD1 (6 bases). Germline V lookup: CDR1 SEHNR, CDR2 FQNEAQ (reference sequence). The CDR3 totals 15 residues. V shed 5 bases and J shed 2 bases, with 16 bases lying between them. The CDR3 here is CASSPTTGPTYEQYF. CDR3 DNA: TGTGCCAGCAGCCCCACGACAGGCCCTACCTACGAGCAGTACTTC.

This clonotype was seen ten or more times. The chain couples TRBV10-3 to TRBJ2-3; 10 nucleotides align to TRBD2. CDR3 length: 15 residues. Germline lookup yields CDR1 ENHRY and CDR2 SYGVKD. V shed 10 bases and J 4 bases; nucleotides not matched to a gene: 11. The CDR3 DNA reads TGTGCCACCACTTCCAGCGGGGGGGATGCAGATACGCAGTATTTT. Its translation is CATTSSGGDADTQYF.